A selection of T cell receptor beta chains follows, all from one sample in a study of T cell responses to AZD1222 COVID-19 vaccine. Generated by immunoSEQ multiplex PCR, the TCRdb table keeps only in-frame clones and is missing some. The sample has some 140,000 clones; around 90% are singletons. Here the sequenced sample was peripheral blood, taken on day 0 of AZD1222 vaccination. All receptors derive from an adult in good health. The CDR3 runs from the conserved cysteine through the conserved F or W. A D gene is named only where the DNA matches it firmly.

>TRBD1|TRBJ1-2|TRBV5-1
CASSSNRGKGYGYTF
TGCGCCAGCAGCTCCAACAGGGGGAAGGGCTATGGCTACACCTTC
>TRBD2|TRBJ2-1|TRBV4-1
CASSHLFREGLSRNEQFF
TGCGCCAGCAGCCACCTCTTTAGGGAGGGTTTGAGTCGGAATGAGCAGTTCTTC
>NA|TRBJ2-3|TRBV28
CASSLVRVADTQYF
TGTGCCAGCAGTTTAGTCAGGGTGGCAGATACGCAGTATTTT
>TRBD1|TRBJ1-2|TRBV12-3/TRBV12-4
CASLGGSYGYTF
TGTGCCAGTCTAGGGGGCAGCTATGGCTACACCTTC
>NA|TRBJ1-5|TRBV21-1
CASSKQGEGNQPQHF
TGTGCCAGCAGCAAACAGGGAGAAGGCAATCAGCCCCAGCATTTT
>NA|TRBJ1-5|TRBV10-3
CAISESNSLIGLSNQPQHF
TGTGCCATCAGTGAGTCGAACAGTCTTATCGGGCTAAGCAATCAGCCCCAGCATTTT
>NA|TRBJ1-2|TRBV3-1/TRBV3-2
CASSQDQADYGYTF
TGTGCCAGCAGCCAAGATCAGGCGGACTATGGCTACACCTTC
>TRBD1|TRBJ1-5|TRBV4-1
CASSQDHATGWDQPQHF
TGCGCCAGCAGCCAAGATCATGCGACAGGGTGGGATCAGCCCCAGCATTTT
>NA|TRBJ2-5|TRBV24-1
CATSDLQETQYF
TGTGCCACCAGTGACCTCCAAGAGACCCAGTACTTC
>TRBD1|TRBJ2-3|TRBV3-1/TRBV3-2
CASSLRGSTSTDTQYF
TGTGCCAGCAGCCTCAGGGGGTCGACAAGCACAGATACGCAGTATTTT
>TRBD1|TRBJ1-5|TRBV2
CASSGLQGVDQPQHF
TGTGCCAGCAGTGGCCTACAGGGGGTGGATCAGCCCCAGCATTTT
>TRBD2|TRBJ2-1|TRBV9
CASSVVSGRGSYNEQFF
TGTGCCAGCAGCGTAGTGAGCGGGAGGGGATCGTACAATGAGCAGTTCTTC
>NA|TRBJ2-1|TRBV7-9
CASSLVGQYNEQFF
TGTGCCAGCAGCTTAGTCGGCCAGTACAATGAGCAGTTCTTC
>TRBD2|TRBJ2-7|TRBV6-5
CASRGLAVEQYF
TGTGCCAGCCGGGGACTAGCTGTCGAGCAGTACTTC
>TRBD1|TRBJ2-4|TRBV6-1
CASSEGQSPNIQYF
TGTGCCAGCAGTGAGGGACAGTCTCCGAACATTCAGTACTTC
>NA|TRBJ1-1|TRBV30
CAWRMQDRGTEAFF
TGTGCCTGGAGGATGCAGGACCGTGGCACTGAAGCTTTCTTT